The present T cell receptor beta chain was sequenced within a study of blood T cell repertoires in COVID-19. Study at large: The United States, Italy and Spain provided the acute and convalescent COVID-19 samples.

Original processing methods: Reference gene primer amplification gave nucleated cell count estimates. The table came from immunoSEQ multiplex PCR; TCRdb's copy has only in-frame clones and leaves some out. That table supplies the V and J calls and clone size; D and trimming were determined from the DNA. The top ten clones hold around an eighth of a sample with 250,000 to 350,000 clones, around 89% of them seen once. The CDR3 sequence is 16 residues long. V gave up 5 bases and J gave up 3 bases; unmatched junction bases: 6. The germline gives CDR1 SGHVS, CDR2 FQNEAQ. Specimen: peripheral blood. The chain links TRBV7-8 to TRBJ2-1; TRBD2 matches 11 bases. The TCR sequence derives from a woman aged 55-70 years with acute or convalescent COVID-19. Here the CDR3 reads CASSVGTSGFYNEQFF. Here the CDR3 DNA reads TGTGCCAGCAGCGTCGGGACTAGCGGCTTCTACAATGAGCAGTTCTTC.